This TCR beta chain comes out of a study of T-cell reconstitution after alpha-beta-depleted transplantation in children (dated by TCRdb to the mid-2010s). For the wider study: Using TCR repertoire profiling, the study quantitatively followed how T-cell immune reconstitution unfolded in children after TCRalphabeta/CD19-depleted allogeneic hematopoietic cell transplantation.

Findings and caveats that apply to the study as a whole: The frequencies of hyperexpanded clones fell over the following months, and after one year, T-cell counts and TCRbeta diversity were mostly attributed to newly produced T cells. In some patients, high TCRbeta diversity at day 60 was attributed to recipient T cells and intrathymic progenitors that had survived conditioning. About two months after transplant, the apparently early recovery of alphabetaT-cell counts reportedly depended on just several hundred clones that had expanded rapidly and came from non-depleted graft cells.

Turning to this clonotype: Its antigen target is currently unknown. Base qualities are not recorded, but no much larger clone differs from it by a single base.

The sample's treatment or condition label, in plain terms: allogeneic hematopoietic cell transplantation with graft depleted of TCRalphabeta T cells and CD19 B cells. The transplant recipients were children given TCRalphabeta/CD19-depleted allogeneic hematopoietic cell grafts. The library relied on PCR. Instrument on record: Illumina HiSeq 2500. TCR library preparation used molecular barcoding, with unique molecular identifiers applied to normalize quantification of the TCRbeta repertoire. Using fastp trimming at Q25 and MiXCR clonotype assembly, TCRdb reanalyzed the public sequencing data and kept in-frame beta chains. Every entry covers one CDR3 protein and lists the most common genes and DNA from its rows. This sample holds some 290,000 distinct CDR3 sequences; approximately 23% were observed only once. The leading ten clones occupy over 9.5% of the sample. Reading the germline V gene gives CDR1 SGHRS and CDR2 YFSETQ. Taken from cysteine to phenylalanine, the CDR3 has 14 residues. The DNA shown is the 42-base CDR3, in frame from base 1. V gives up 0 bases and J gives up 7 bases, and the segment between their germline ends measures 14 bases.

The rearranged segments are TRBV5-1 and TRBJ2-7; a tentative D call is TRBD1 (6 bases match). The clonotype originates from a male patient younger than 18 who had a stem cell transplant for acute lymphoblastic leukemia, so the T cells may come from the graft donor. This specimen was PBMCs, mostly from graft donor cells, taken 180 days after TCRalphabeta/CD19-depleted stem cell transplant. The sequenced DNA: TGCGCCAGCAGCTTGGGCAGGGGTGGAGAGGAGCAGTACTTC. The translation is CASSLGRGGEEQYF.